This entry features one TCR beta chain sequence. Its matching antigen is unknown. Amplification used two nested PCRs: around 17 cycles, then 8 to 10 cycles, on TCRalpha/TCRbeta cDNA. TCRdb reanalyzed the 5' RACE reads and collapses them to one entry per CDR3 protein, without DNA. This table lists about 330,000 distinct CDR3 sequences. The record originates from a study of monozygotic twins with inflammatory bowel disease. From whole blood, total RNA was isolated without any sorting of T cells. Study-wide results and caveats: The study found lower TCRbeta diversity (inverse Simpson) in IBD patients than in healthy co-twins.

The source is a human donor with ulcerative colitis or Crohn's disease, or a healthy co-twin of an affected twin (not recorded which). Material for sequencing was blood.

The CDR3 sequence is CSARFRRGPYNEQFF. This rearrangement joins TRBV20-1 to TRBJ2-1; the TCRdb D gene call, TRBD2, has no DNA to confirm it. Germline V CDR1 and CDR2: DFQATT, SNEGSKA (reference sequence). The CDR3 contains 15 residues.